This T cell receptor (beta chain) is from a study of blood T cell repertoires in COVID-19. Seattle patients were enrolled during active infection and followed longitudinally. Original processing methods: By means of reference gene primer amplification, nucleated cell counts were estimated. Data came from immunoSEQ multiplex PCR; TCRdb stores just in-frame clones and leaves some out. The V and J calls and clone size come from that table; D and trimming were worked out from the DNA. Of more than 85,000 clones in the sample, just under 95% were seen once. There are 15 residues in the CDR3. From germline, CDR1 is SGHNT and CDR2 YYREEE (reference sequence). The V segment lost 4 bases and the J segment 9 bases; nucleotides outside the gene matches: 12.

This receptor was taken from a woman between 50 and 59 years old with COVID-19, enrolled during active disease. The chain recombines TRBV5-4 with TRBJ1-5, with 8 bases fitting TRBD1. Sequencing input: peripheral blood. The CDR3: CASSQRNGQGRPQHF. The CDR3 coding sequence is TGTGCCAGCAGCCAACGCAACGGACAGGGAAGGCCCCAGCATTTT.